Following are 4 T cell receptor beta chains from one sample sequenced in a study of cytomegalovirus exposure and HLA in healthy donors. The PCR used 60 Vbeta and 13 Jbeta primers. Assay: immunoSEQ multiplex PCR; the TCRdb copy retains only in-frame clones and omits some. This sample has more than 90,000 clones; about three quarters occur once, and the top ten carry approximately 6.4%. Source material: PBMCs. The receptors shown here come from a man aged 35-49 years in good health and CMV-seropositive.

This rearrangement joins TRBV5-1 to TRBJ1-1, with 9 bases fitting TRBD1. Germline V gene data show CDR1 as SGHRS and CDR2 as YFSETQ. The CDR3 extends over 15 amino acids. The ends lost 2 bases at V and 6 bases at J; junction bases unmatched: 8. The CDR3 loop reads CASSLYPGQGAEAFF. CDR3 nucleotide sequence: TGCGCCAGCAGCTTATACCCGGGACAGGGAGCTGAAGCTTTCTTT.

Here the CDR3 DNA reads TGTGCCAGCAGTGAGACAGGGAGCTCCTACGAGCAGTACTTC. Amino acids: CASSETGSSYEQYF. This sequence joins TRBV25-1 and TRBJ2-7, with 7 bases matching TRBD1. In germline, CDR1 is MGHDK, CDR2 SYGVNS. V shed 3 bases and J 0 bases; nucleotides not matched to a gene: 2. The CDR3 spans 14 residues.

This clone was seen once. The V call is TRBV5-1, the J call TRBJ1-1; 8 bases fit TRBD1. Germline CDR1 SGHRS, CDR2 YFSETQ. Unmatched junction bases numbered 5, after V lost 0 bases and J lost 1 base. The CDR3 length is 16 residues. The chain's CDR3 is CASSLDIQGANTEAFF. The CDR3 DNA is TGCGCCAGCAGCTTGGATATTCAGGGGGCGAACACTGAAGCTTTCTTT.

The V gene is TRBV5-1, the J gene TRBJ2-3; 9 bases align to TRBD2. The J segment lost 3 bases and the V segment lost 2 bases, leaving 1 base of the junction unmatched. Germline V CDR1 and CDR2: SGHRS, YFSETQ. CDR3 length: 14 amino acids. The CDR3 DNA follows: TGCGCCAGCAGCTTTAGCGGGAGAACAGATACGCAGTATTTT. Residues: CASSFSGRTDTQYF. Looking up the rest from reference TRBV5-1 and TRBJ2-3 gives the full variable domain: KAGVTQTPRYLIKTRGQQVTLSCSPISGHRSVSWYQQTPGQGLQFLFEYFSETQRNKGNFPGRFSGRQFSNSRSEMNVSTLELGDSALYLCASSFSGRTDTQYFGPGTRLTVL.